The 26 T cell receptor beta chains listed next were all sequenced from one sample in a study of memory CD4+ T cells and cytomegalovirus serostatus. Clones were read by immunoSEQ multiplex PCR, and TCRdb kept only the in-frame ones, dropping some. The sample gives approximately 74,000 clones, roughly 76% of which show up once; roughly 5% is in the top ten. The sort gate was single viable CD3+CD4+CD8-CD45RO+ cells for memory CD4+ T cells. The sequenced sample was memory CD4+ T cells from blood. The receptors were gathered from an adult in good health and CMV-seropositive.

This chain links TRBV2 with TRBJ1-2; D uncertain. CDR1 is SNHLY, CDR2 FYNNEI, per germline. This CDR3 is 13 amino acids long. The V gene lost 0 bases and the J gene lost 6 bases, with 8 bases spanning the gap. CDR3 bases: TGTGCCAGCAGTGAAGCGTTAGGGCATGGCTACACCTTC. Translation gives CASSEALGHGYTF.

The chain employs TRBV29-1 and TRBJ1-6; no firm D call. Germline V lookup: CDR1 SQVTM, CDR2 ANQGSEA. The CDR3 loop spans 14 amino acids. Trimming took 3 bases from V and 7 from J, leaving 13 bases between them. The CDR3 loop is CSVEWLAPNSPLHF. The CDR3 coding sequence is TGCAGCGTTGAGTGGTTGGCACCGAATTCACCCCTCCACTTT. Full variable domain (remainder filled in from reference TRBV29-1 and TRBJ1-6): SAVISQKPSRDICQRGTSLTIQCQVDSQVTMMFWYRQQPGQSLTLIATANQGSEATYESGFVIDKFPISRPNLTFSTLTVSNMSPEDSSIYLCSVEWLAPNSPLHFGNGTRLTVT.

The chain couples TRBV19 to TRBJ1-5, with TRBD1 identical over 7 bases. V trimming: 7 bases; J trimming: 3 bases; junction bases outside the gene matches: 6. CDR1 LNHDA and CDR2 SQIVND come from the germline V gene (reference sequence). The CDR3 spans 14 residues. The CDR3 DNA reads as TGTGCCAGTACGGACAGGCTCAACAATCAGCCCCAGCATTTT. Amino acids: CASTDRLNNQPQHF. The full variable domain, rest sourced from reference TRBV19 and TRBJ1-5, is DGGITQSPKYLFRKEGQNVTLSCEQNLNHDAMYWYRQDPGQGLRLIYYSQIVNDFQKGDIAEGYSVSREKKESFPLTVTSAQKNPTAFYLCASTDRLNNQPQHFGDGTRLSIL.

This clone appeared a single time. CDR3 coding DNA: TGTGCCAGCAGCCTCCCCCGGGGGACCACAGATACGCAGTATTTT. Its translation is CASSLPRGTTDTQYF. The V gene is TRBV7-2, the J gene TRBJ2-3, with D perhaps TRBD2 (6 bases). The CDR3 has 15 amino acids. Germline V gives CDR1 SGHTA, CDR2 FQGNSA. The ends were cut back, 5 bases at V and 2 bases at J, with 14 bases in the middle.

The CDR3 sequence is CASSGRRDSFTEAFF. Here the CDR3 DNA reads TGTGCCAGCAGCGGACGCCGGGACAGTTTTACTGAAGCTTTCTTT. The genes are TRBV11-2 and TRBJ1-1; 7 positions match TRBD1. CDR3 length: 15 residues. Germline lookup yields CDR1 SGHAT and CDR2 FQNNGV. The J segment lost 5 bases and the V segment lost 5 bases, leaving 11 bases of the junction unmatched.

V and J are TRBV19 and TRBJ2-2, with D unclear. Germline CDR1 is LNHDA and CDR2 is SQIVND (reference sequence). The V gene lost 3 bases and the J gene lost 6 bases, with 17 bases spanning the gap. The CDR3 is made up of 16 amino acids. CDR3 loop: CASSMHEQYAAGELFF. CDR3 nucleotides: TGTGCCAGTAGTATGCACGAGCAGTACGCGGCCGGGGAGCTGTTTTTT.

This clone was observed once. The J gene is TRBJ1-2, the V gene TRBV6-5; perhaps TRBD1 as D (5 bases). With 5 bases removed from V and 12 bases from J, the gap between germline ends came to 22 bases. This CDR3 comprises 14 residues. Germline CDR1 and CDR2: MNHEY and SVGAGI. The CDR3 spells CASSRGLLAVSHTF. The CDR3 region has the DNA TGTGCCAGCAGTAGGGGACTTCTAGCAGTAAGCCACACCTTC.

The gene calls are TRBV23-1 and TRBJ1-5; a weak D match, TRBD1 (6 bases). TRBV23-1 is an open reading frame, and its role is uncertain. Trimming took 8 bases from V and 5 from J, leaving 16 bases between them. CDR3 length: 14 residues. For the CDR3, the DNA is TGCGCCAGCGGAGACGTGGACAGCGATCAGCCCCAGCATTTT. This encodes CASGDVDSDQPQHF.

This sequence joins TRBV4-3 and TRBJ2-7; 8 bases map to TRBD2. V lost 4 bases and J lost 4; bases outside the gene matches: 9. The CDR3 is 15 amino acids. Germline V gene sequence: CDR1 LGHNA, CDR2 YSLEER. CDR3 coding DNA: TGCGCCAGCAGCCTAGGATTAGCGGGAACGTACGAGCAGTACTTC. Translating gives CASSLGLAGTYEQYF.

The rearrangement links TRBV4-2 to TRBJ2-5; 12 positions match TRBD2. Germline V lookup: CDR1 LGHNA, CDR2 YNFKEQ. V shed 1 base, J shed 2 bases, and the junction held 2 bases outside the gene matches. The CDR3 runs 16 residues. For the CDR3, the DNA is TGTGCCAGCAGCCAAGTACTAGCGGGGGGTCAAGAGACCCAGTACTTC. Translated, it gives CASSQVLAGGQETQYF.

This clone was seen once. The chain combines TRBV6-6 with TRBJ2-7; D gene uncertain. CDR3 length: 16 amino acids. Germline V gene data show CDR1 as MNHNY and CDR2 as SVGAGI (reference sequence). The V and J ends lost 2 bases and 0 bases respectively, with 14 bases between them. CDR3 residues: CASSYRPTIDSYEQYF. The CDR3 nucleotides are TGTGCCAGCAGTTACCGACCGACGATAGACTCCTACGAGCAGTACTTC.

V usage is TRBV5-6 and J usage is TRBJ1-2, with TRBD1 as a possible D gene (5 bases). V shed 0 bases and J shed 7 bases, with 7 bases lying between them. The CDR3 sequence is 12 residues long. Germline V lookup: CDR1 SGHDT, CDR2 YYEEEE. The CDR3 here is CASSLAGFGYTF. CDR3 DNA: TGTGCCAGCAGCTTGGCAGGGTTTGGCTACACCTTC.

The chain uses TRBV7-9 and TRBJ1-3, with TRBD1 as a possible D gene (5 bases). The CDR3 runs to 13 residues. The germline CDR1 and CDR2 sequences are SEHNR and FQNEAQ (reference sequence). The V and J ends lost 5 bases and 4 bases respectively, with 9 bases between them. CDR3 sequence (DNA): TGTGCCAGCAGCCCCGGACAAGGAAACACCATATATTTT. The encoded protein is CASSPGQGNTIYF. Combining the CDR3 with reference TRBV7-9 and TRBJ1-3 gives the whole variable domain DTGVSQNPRHKITKRGQNVTFRCDPISEHNRLYWYRQTLGQGPEFLTYFQNEAQLEKSRLLSDRFSAERPKGSFSTLEIQRTEQGDSAMYLCASSPGQGNTIYFGEGSWLTVV.

The chain is built from TRBV27 and TRBJ2-7; D unresolved. V was trimmed by 5 bases and J by 6 bases, leaving 20 bases between them. The CDR3 consists of 15 residues. Germline CDR1 and CDR2: MNHEY and SMNVEV (reference sequence). The CDR3 coding sequence is TGTGCCAGCAGTATACGGGTTTCCCCCTCAGCCGAGCAGTACTTC. It yields the protein CASSIRVSPSAEQYF.

This clone has only a few counts. The chain joins TRBV7-9 to TRBJ2-3; TRBD1 matches at 7 bases. The CDR3 is made up of 16 amino acids. Germline values: CDR1 SEHNR, CDR2 FQNEAQ (reference sequence). V was pared by 5 bases and J by 4 bases, with 12 bases of the junction left unmatched. CDR3 in amino acids: CASSLGQAVSADTQYF. The DNA for the CDR3 is TGTGCCAGCAGCCTCGGACAGGCGGTGTCGGCAGATACGCAGTATTTT.

This clone was counted once. CDR3 amino acids: CASRYRTSETNEQFF. The CDR3 DNA follows: TGTGCCAGCCGATATCGGACTAGCGAGACCAATGAGCAGTTCTTC. The gene calls are TRBV2 and TRBJ2-1; 9 nucleotides line up with TRBD2. With V trimmed by 8 bases and J by 6 bases, 11 bases remained unmatched. The CDR3 covers 15 residues. Germline lookup yields CDR1 SNHLY and CDR2 FYNNEI.

V usage is TRBV27 and J usage is TRBJ2-5; D is unresolved. V lost 6 bases, J lost 5 bases, and 13 bases lay in between. Germline-derived CDR1 and CDR2 are MNHEY and SMNVEV (reference sequence). The CDR3 runs to 13 residues. The CDR3 nucleotides read TGTGCCAGCAGGCTCGACGTGCGGGAGACCCAGTACTTC. It codes for CASRLDVRETQYF.

V is TRBV28 and J is TRBJ2-1; 7 nucleotides match TRBD2. CDR3 length: 14 residues. The junction had 12 bases not matched to a gene; V was cut back by 7 bases and J by 9 bases. Germline V gene sequence: CDR1 MDHEN, CDR2 SYDVKM. The CDR3 reads CASTPRGGVGEQFF. CDR3 nucleotide sequence: TGTGCCAGCACCCCGAGGGGAGGGGTCGGTGAGCAGTTCTTC.

This sequence joins TRBV30 and TRBJ1-5, with D perhaps TRBD1 (5 bases). The CDR3 contains 14 residues. CDR1 is GTSNPN, CDR2 SVGIG, per germline (reference sequence). Trimming left V 0 bases short and J 9 bases short, with 15 bases between. The CDR3 coding sequence is TGTGCCTGGAGTGTGGAGGCAGGGCAGGGGCCCCAGCATTTT. It is translated as CAWSVEAGQGPQHF.

V gene TRBV28 combines with J gene TRBJ1-5; D not certain. Germline values: CDR1 MDHEN, CDR2 SYDVKM. The CDR3 loop spans 15 amino acids. V was cut by 8 bases and J by 2 bases, with 16 bases left in between. CDR3 amino acids: CASRSAEWGNQPQHF. The CDR3 DNA sequence: TGTGCCAGCCGCTCCGCGGAGTGGGGCAATCAGCCCCAGCATTTT.

The chain recombines TRBV19 with TRBJ1-6; 7 bases match TRBD1. This CDR3 is built from 13 residues. After removal of 9 bases from V and 9 bases from J, the junction contained 8 bases not matched to a gene. Germline V gene data show CDR1 as LNHDA and CDR2 as SQIVND (reference sequence). CDR3 protein: CASNRGRVSPLHF. For the CDR3, the DNA is TGTGCCAGCAACAGGGGCCGGGTTTCACCCCTCCACTTT.

About this clone: Its ends do not fully match the called genes, so a read error is possible. The CDR3, as DNA: TGTGCCAGCAGCCAAGGGGCTAGCGGGAGGCTTGACTTC. This codes for CASSQGASGRLDF. The rearrangement uses TRBV14 and TRBJ2-7; 11 bases fit TRBD2. CDR3 length: 13 residues. Germline CDR1 reads SGHDN; CDR2 reads FVKESK.

This chain joins TRBV5-6 and TRBJ2-1; TRBD1 or TRBD2 may be the D gene (5 bases each). The CDR3 has 13 residues. The ends were cut back, 2 bases at V and 7 bases at J, with 10 bases in the middle. Germline-derived CDR1 and CDR2 are SGHDT and YYEEEE. In DNA, the CDR3 is TGTGCCAGCAGCTTAGGGACGGTGAATGAGCAGTTCTTC. Its translation is CASSLGTVNEQFF.

The J gene is TRBJ2-7, the V gene TRBV2, with D possibly matching TRBD1 (5 bases). Trimming stripped 7 bases from V and 1 base from J, with 14 bases between. From germline, CDR1 is SNHLY and CDR2 FYNNEI. The CDR3 totals 14 residues. The CDR3 here is CASIQGVLSYEQYF. The CDR3 DNA reads as TGTGCCAGCATCCAGGGTGTTTTGTCCTACGAGCAGTACTTC.

V is TRBV5-1 and J is TRBJ2-3, with 8 bases identical to TRBD1. V trimming: 1 base; J trimming: 0 bases; junction bases outside the gene matches: 4. CDR1 and CDR2 from the germline V gene are SGHRS and YFSETQ. CDR3 length: 16 amino acids. CDR3: CASSLTDRDSTDTQYF. In DNA, the CDR3 is TGCGCCAGCAGCTTGACGGACAGGGATAGCACAGATACGCAGTATTTT.

The chain couples TRBV7-2 to TRBJ2-1; D call uncertain. The V end lost 3 bases, the J end lost 7 bases, and 10 bases lay between the germline ends. Germline values: CDR1 SGHTA, CDR2 FQGNSA. CDR3 length: 13 amino acids. CDR3 bases: TGTGCCAGCAGCTTCTCCGGAGTGAATGAGCAGTTCTTC. Its protein is CASSFSGVNEQFF.